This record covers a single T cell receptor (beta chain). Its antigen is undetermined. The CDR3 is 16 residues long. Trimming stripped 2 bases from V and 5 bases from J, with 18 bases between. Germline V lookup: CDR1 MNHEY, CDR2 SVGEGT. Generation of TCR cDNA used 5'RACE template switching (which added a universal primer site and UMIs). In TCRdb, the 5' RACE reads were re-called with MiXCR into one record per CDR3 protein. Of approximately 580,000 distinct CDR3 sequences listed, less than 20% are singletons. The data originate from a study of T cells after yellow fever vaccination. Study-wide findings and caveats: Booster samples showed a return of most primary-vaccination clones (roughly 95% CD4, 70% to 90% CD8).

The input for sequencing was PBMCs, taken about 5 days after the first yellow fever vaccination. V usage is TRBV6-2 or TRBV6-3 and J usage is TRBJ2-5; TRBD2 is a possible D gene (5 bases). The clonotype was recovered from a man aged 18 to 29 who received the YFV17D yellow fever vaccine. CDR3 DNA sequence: TGTGCCAGCAGTTACAGGTACAGAACAAGAGGGGAGACCCAGTACTTC. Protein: CASSYRYRTRGETQYF.